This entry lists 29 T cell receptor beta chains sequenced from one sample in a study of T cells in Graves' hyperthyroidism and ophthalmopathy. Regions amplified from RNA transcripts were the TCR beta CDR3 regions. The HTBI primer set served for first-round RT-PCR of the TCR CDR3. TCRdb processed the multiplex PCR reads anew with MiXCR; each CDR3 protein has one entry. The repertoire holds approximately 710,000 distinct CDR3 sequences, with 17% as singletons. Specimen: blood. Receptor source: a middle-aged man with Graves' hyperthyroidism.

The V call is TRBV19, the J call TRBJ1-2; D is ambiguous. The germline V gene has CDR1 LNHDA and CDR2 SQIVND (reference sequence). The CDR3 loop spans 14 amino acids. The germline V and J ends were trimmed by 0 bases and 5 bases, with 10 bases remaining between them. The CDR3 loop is CASSIDLSDYGYTF. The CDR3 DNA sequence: TGTGCCAGTAGTATAGATCTGTCGGATTATGGCTACACCTTC.

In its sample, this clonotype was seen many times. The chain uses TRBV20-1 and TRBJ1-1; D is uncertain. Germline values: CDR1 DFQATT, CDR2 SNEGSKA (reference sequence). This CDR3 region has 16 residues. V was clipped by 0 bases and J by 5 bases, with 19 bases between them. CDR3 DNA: TGCAGTGCTAGAGATTTAGGGCTATTGATGGGAACTGAAGCTTTCTTT. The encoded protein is CSARDLGLLMGTEAFF.

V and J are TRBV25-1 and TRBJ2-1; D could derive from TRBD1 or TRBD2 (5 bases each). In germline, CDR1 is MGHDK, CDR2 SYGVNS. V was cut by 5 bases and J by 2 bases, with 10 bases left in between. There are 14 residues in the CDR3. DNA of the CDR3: TGTGCCAGCAGTAGGGACGGACCCTACAATGAGCAGTTCTTC. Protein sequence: CASSRDGPYNEQFF.

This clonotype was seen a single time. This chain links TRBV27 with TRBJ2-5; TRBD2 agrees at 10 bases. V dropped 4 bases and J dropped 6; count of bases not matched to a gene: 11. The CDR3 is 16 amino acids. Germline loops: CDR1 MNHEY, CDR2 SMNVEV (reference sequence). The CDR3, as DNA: TGTGCCAGCAGTTCCTGGACTAGCGGAGATAAGAAGACCCAGTACTTC. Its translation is CASSSWTSGDKKTQYF.

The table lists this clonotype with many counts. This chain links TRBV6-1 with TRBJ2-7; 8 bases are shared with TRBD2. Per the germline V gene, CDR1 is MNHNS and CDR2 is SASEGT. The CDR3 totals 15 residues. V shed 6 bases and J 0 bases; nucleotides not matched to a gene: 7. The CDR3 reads CASSLTGTSSYEQYF. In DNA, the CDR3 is TGTGCCAGCAGCCTCACCGGGACTAGCTCCTACGAGCAGTACTTC.

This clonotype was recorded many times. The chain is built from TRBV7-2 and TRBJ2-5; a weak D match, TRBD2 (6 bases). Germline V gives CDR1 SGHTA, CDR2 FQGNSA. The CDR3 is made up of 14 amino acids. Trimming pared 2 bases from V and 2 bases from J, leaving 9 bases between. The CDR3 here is CASSLMEGQETQYF. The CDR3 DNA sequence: TGTGCCAGCAGCTTAATGGAGGGTCAAGAGACCCAGTACTTC.

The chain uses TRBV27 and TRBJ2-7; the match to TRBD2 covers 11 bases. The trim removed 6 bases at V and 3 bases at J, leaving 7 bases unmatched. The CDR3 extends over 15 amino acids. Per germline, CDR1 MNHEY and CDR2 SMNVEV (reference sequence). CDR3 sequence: CASRSGTSGLYEQYF. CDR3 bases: TGTGCCAGCAGGTCCGGGACTAGCGGACTCTACGAGCAGTACTTC.

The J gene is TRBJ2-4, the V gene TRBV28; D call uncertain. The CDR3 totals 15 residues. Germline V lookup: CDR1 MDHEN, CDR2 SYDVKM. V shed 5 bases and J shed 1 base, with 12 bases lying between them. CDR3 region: CASSPITRAKNIQYF. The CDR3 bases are TGTGCCAGCAGTCCCATTACCAGGGCCAAAAACATTCAGTACTTC.

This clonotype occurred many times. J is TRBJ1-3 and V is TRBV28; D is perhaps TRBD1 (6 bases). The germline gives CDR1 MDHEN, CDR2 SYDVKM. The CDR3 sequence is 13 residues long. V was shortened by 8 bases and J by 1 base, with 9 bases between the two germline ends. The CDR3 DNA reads TGTGCCAGCGAAACAGGGTCTGGAAACACCATATATTTT. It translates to CASETGSGNTIYF.

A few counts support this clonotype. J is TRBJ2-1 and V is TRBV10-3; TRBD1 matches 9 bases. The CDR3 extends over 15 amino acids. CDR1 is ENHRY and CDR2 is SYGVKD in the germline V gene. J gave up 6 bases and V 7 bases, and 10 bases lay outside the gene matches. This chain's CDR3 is CAIKPGTGLPNEQFF. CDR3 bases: TGTGCCATCAAGCCCGGGACAGGGCTTCCCAATGAGCAGTTCTTC.

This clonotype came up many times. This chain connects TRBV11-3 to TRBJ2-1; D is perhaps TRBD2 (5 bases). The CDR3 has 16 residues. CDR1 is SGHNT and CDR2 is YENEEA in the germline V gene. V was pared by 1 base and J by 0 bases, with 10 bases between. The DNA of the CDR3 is TGTGCCAGCAGCTTAGGGGAGTCGAGCTCCTACAATGAGCAGTTCTTC. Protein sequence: CASSLGESSSYNEQFF.

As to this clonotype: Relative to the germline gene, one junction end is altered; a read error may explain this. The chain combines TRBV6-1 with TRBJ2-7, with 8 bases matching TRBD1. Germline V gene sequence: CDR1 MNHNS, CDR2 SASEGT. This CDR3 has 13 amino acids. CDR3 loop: CAGTGQGSNEQYF. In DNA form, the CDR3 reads TGTGCCGGTACAGGACAGGGCTCCAACGAGCAGTACTTC.

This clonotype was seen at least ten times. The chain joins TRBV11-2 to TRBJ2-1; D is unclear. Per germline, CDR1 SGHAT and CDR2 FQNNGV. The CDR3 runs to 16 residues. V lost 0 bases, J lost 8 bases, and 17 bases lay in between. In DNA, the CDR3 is TGTGCCAGCAGCTTAGATATACCGGGCCTAGAGGATGAGCAGTTCTTC. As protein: CASSLDIPGLEDEQFF.

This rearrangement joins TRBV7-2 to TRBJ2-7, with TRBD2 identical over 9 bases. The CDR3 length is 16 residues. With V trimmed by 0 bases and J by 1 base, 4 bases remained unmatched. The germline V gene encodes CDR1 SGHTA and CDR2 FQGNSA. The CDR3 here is CASSLAPAGGSYEQYF. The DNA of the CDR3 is TGTGCCAGCAGCTTAGCCCCAGCGGGAGGTTCCTACGAGCAGTACTTC.

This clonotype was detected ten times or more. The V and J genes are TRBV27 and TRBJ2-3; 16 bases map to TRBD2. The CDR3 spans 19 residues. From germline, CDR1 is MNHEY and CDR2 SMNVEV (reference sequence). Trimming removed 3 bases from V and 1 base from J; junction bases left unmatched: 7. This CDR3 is CASSFLGLAGGPGTDTQYF. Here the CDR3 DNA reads TGTGCCAGCAGTTTCTTGGGACTAGCGGGAGGGCCTGGCACAGATACGCAGTATTTT.

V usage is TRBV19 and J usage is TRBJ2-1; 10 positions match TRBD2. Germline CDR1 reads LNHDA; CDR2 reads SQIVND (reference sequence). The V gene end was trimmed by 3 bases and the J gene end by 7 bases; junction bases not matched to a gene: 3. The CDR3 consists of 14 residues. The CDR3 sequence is CASSMLAGVNEQFF. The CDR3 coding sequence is TGTGCCAGTAGTATGCTAGCGGGAGTGAATGAGCAGTTCTTC. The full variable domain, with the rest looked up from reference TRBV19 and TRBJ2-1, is DGGITQSPKYLFRKEGQNVTLSCEQNLNHDAMYWYRQDPGQGLRLIYYSQIVNDFQKGDIAEGYSVSREKKESFPLTVTSAQKNPTAFYLCASSMLAGVNEQFFGPGTRLTVL.

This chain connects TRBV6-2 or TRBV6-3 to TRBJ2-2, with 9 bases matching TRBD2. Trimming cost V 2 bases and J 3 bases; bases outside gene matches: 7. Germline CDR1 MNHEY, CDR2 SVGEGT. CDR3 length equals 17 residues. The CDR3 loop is CASSYEAGGQDTGELFF. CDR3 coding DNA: TGTGCCAGCAGTTACGAAGCGGGAGGTCAGGACACCGGGGAGCTGTTTTTT.

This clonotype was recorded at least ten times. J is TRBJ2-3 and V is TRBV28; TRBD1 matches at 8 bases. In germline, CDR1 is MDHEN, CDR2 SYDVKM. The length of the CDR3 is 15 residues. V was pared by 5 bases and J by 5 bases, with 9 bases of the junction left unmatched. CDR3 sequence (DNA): TGTGCCAGCAGTCTCGGACAGGGCGGGGTAGATACGCAGTATTTT. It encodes CASSLGQGGVDTQYF. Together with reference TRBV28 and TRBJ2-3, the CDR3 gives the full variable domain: DVKVTQSSRYLVKRTGEKVFLECVQDMDHENMFWYRQDPGLGLRLIYFSYDVKMKEKGDIPEGYSVSREKKERFSLILESASTNQTSMYLCASSLGQGGVDTQYFGPGTRLTVL.

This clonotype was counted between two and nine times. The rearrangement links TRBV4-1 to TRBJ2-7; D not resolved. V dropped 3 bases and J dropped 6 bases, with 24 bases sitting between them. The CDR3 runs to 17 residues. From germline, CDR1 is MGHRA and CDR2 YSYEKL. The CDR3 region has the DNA TGCGCCAGCAGCCAGGAATATATCGGCAGGCTTTCTCTCGAGCAGTACTTC. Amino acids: CASSQEYIGRLSLEQYF.

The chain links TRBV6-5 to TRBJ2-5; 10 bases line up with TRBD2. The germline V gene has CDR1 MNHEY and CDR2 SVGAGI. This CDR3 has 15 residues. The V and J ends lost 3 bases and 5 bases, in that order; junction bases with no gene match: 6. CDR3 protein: CASSYQREGGETQYF. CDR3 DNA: TGTGCCAGCAGTTATCAGCGGGAGGGCGGGGAGACCCAGTACTTC.

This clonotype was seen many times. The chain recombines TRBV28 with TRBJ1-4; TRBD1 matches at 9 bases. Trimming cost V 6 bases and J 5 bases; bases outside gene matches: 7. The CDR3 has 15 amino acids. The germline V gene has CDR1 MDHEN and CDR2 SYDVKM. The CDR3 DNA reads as TGTGCCAGCAGGAGCGGACAGGGGCTAAATGAAAAACTGTTTTTT. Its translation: CASRSGQGLNEKLFF.

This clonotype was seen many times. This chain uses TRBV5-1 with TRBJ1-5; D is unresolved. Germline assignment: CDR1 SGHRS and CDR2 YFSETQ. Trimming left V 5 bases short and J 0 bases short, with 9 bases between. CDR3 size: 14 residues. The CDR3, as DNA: TGCGCCAGCAGGGGAGGAGATAGCAATCAGCCCCAGCATTTT. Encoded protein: CASRGGDSNQPQHF.

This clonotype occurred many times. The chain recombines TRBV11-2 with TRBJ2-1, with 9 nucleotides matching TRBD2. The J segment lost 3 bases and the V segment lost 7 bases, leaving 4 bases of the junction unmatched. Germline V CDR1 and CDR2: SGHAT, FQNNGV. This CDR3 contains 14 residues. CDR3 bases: TGTGCCAGCATCCTTAGCGGGGGCTACAATGAGCAGTTCTTC. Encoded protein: CASILSGGYNEQFF.

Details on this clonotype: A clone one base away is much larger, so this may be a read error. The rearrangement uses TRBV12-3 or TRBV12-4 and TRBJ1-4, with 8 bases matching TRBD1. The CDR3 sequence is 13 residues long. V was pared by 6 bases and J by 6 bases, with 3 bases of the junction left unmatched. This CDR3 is CASSLDRDEKLFF. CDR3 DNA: TGTGCCAGCAGCTTGGACAGGGATGAAAAACTGTTTTTT.

CDR3 in amino acids: CASSEDPQVGYTF. The CDR3 nucleotides are TGTGCCAGCAGTGAAGACCCCCAGGTTGGCTACACCTTC. This sequence joins TRBV2 and TRBJ1-2; D is undetermined. Germline V CDR1 and CDR2: SNHLY, FYNNEI. V lost 1 base, J lost 7 bases, and 10 bases lay in between. This CDR3 region has 13 residues.

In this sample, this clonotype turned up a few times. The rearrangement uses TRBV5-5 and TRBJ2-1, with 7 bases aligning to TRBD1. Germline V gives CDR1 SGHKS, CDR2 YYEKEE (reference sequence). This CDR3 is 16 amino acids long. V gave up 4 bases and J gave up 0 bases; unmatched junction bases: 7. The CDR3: CASSTRQGSSYNEQFF. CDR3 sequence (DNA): TGTGCCAGCAGCACGCGACAGGGAAGCTCCTACAATGAGCAGTTCTTC. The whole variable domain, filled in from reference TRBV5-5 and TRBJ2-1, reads DAGVTQSPTHLIKTRGQQVTLRCSPISGHKSVSWYQQVLGQGPQFIFQYYEKEERGRGNFPDRFSARQFPNYSSELNVNALLLGDSALYLCASSTRQGSSYNEQFFGPGTRLTVL.

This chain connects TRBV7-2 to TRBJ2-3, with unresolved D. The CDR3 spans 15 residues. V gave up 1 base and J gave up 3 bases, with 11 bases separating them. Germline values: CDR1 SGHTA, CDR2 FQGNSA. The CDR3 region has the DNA TGTGCCAGCAGCTTAGTGAAGTCAGCTACAGATACGCAGTATTTT. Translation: CASSLVKSATDTQYF.

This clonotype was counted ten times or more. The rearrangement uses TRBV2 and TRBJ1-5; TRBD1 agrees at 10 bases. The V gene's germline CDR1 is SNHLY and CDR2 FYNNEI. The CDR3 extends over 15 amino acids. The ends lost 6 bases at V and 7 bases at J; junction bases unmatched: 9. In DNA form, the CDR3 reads TGTGCCAGCAGGCTCGACAGGGGGCGATACCAGCCCCAGCATTTT. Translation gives CASRLDRGRYQPQHF.

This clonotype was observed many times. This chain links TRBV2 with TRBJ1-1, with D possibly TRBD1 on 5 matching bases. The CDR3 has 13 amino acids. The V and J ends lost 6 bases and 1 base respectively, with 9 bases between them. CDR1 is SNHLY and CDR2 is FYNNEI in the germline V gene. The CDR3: CASRRDGNTEAFF. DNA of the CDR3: TGTGCCAGCAGGAGGGACGGGAACACTGAAGCTTTCTTT.